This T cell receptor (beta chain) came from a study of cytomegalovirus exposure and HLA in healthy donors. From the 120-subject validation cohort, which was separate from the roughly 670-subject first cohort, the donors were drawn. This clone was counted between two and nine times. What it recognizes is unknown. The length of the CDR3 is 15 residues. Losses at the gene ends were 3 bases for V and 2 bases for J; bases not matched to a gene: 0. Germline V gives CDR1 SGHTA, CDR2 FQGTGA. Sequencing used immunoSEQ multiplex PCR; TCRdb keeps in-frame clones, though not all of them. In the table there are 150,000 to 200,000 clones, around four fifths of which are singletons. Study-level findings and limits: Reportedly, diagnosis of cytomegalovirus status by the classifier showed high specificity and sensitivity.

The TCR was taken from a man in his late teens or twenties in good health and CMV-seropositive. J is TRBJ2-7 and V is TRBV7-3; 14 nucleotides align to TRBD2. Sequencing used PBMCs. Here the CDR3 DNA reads TGTGCCAGCAGCTTGACTAGCGGGAGGGCCTACGAGCAGTACTTC. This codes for CASSLTSGRAYEQYF.